This TCR beta chain originates from a study of Ad26.COV2.S vaccination and SARS-CoV-2 variants. In the study overall: Donor was assigned to the Ad26.COV2.S arm of trial COV1001. Into the muscle, Ad26.COV2.S was dosed once or twice, 56 days apart. Findings and caveats of the study: Comparable non-spike TCR breadth was observed in vaccine and placebo recipients.

Described treatment: over 15 received Ad26.COV2.S at low or high dose, single or two shots; 5 received placebo; per-sample allocation not given. Sampling happened 63 days after the first vaccine or placebo injection. Donor was an adult aged 18-55 years in Boston. A word on this clone: Its antigen remains unidentified.

This table comes from immunoSEQ multiplex PCR, and its TCRdb copy is limited to in-frame clones, with some not included. Of about 350,000 clones listed, around 86% are singletons. The CDR3 has 13 residues. Germline CDR1 is SEHNR and CDR2 is FQNEAQ (reference sequence). V was cut by 5 bases and J by 2 bases, with 9 bases left in between. The specimen comprised peripheral blood, sampled in a trial of Ad26.COV2.S vaccine versus placebo. The chain is built from TRBV7-9 and TRBJ1-2; TRBD1 is a possible D gene (5 bases). The source is a person aged 18-65 years who received the Ad26.COV2.S COVID-19 vaccine or a placebo. The CDR3: CASSGTKNYGYTF. The CDR3 nucleotides read TGTGCCAGCAGCGGGACCAAAAACTATGGCTACACCTTC.